A single sample is the source of the 18 T cell receptor beta chains below, sequenced in a study of cytomegalovirus exposure and HLA in healthy donors. Primers for the PCR totalled 60 Vbeta and 13 Jbeta. Method: immunoSEQ multiplex PCR; TCRdb's copy keeps in-frame clones and lacks some. The profile shows around 170,000 clones, 75% to 90% of them singletons. The sample taken for sequencing was PBMCs. These receptors were obtained from a woman between 18 and 29 years old in good health and CMV-seronegative.

The rearrangement joins TRBV4-2 to TRBJ1-5; D might be TRBD1 (6 bases). Germline V gene data show CDR1 as LGHNA and CDR2 as YNFKEQ. The CDR3 extends over 17 amino acids. The V and J ends lost 1 base and 0 bases respectively, with 13 bases between them. The CDR3 is CASSQVFGGASNQPQHF. The CDR3 coding sequence is TGTGCCAGCAGCCAAGTATTCGGGGGGGCTAGCAATCAGCCCCAGCATTTT.

V and J are TRBV5-1 and TRBJ2-7; 7 bases fit TRBD1. CDR3 length: 15 residues. Germline loops: CDR1 SGHRS, CDR2 YFSETQ. With V trimmed by 4 bases and J by 0 bases, 7 bases remained unmatched. The CDR3 nucleotides read TGCGCCAGCAGCCCTTCGGGACAGAACTCCTACGAGCAGTACTTC. Protein: CASSPSGQNSYEQYF.

The chain is built from TRBV4-1 and TRBJ1-5, with 8 bases identical to TRBD1. V dropped 5 bases and J dropped 6; count of bases not matched to a gene: 6. The germline V gene has CDR1 MGHRA and CDR2 YSYEKL. The CDR3 is 14 residues long. The CDR3 loop is CASSAHRGGQPQHF. In DNA, the CDR3 is TGCGCCAGCAGCGCCCACAGGGGGGGTCAGCCCCAGCATTTT.

J is TRBJ1-1 and V is TRBV30, with 10 nucleotides matching TRBD1. Germline loops: CDR1 GTSNPN, CDR2 SVGIG (reference sequence). CDR3 length: 16 residues. Trimming took 1 base from V and 3 from J; bases not matched to a gene: 8. In DNA form, the CDR3 reads TGTGCCTGGAGTGGACAGGGGGCTGTTGGGTACACTGAAGCTTTCTTT. This translates into CAWSGQGAVGYTEAFF.

The V call is TRBV4-1, the J call TRBJ2-1; D might be TRBD1 (6 bases). V was pared by 7 bases and J by 1 base, with 23 bases between. CDR1 MGHRA and CDR2 YSYEKL come from the germline V gene. The CDR3 length is 18 residues. The CDR3 DNA sequence: TGCGCCAGCAATTTCCTGTTGGGCCACAGGGTGTCCTACAATGAGCAGTTCTTC. Amino acids: CASNFLLGHRVSYNEQFF.

This clone was observed a handful of times. CDR3 coding DNA: TGTGCCAGCAGCTTGCTCCTAGCGGGGGGGACCTACGAGCAGTACTTC. Translation gives CASSLLLAGGTYEQYF. The rearrangement uses TRBV11-2 and TRBJ2-7, with TRBD2 matching 12 bases. Germline values: CDR1 SGHAT, CDR2 FQNNGV. With 3 bases clipped from V and 2 bases from J, the junction kept 5 bases outside the gene matches. This CDR3 region has 16 residues.

The chain recombines TRBV20-1 with TRBJ1-2; D is possibly TRBD1 (6 bases). This CDR3 comprises 11 residues. Germline values: CDR1 DFQATT, CDR2 SNEGSKA (reference sequence). V was clipped by 3 bases and J by 8 bases, with 10 bases between them. CDR3 amino acids: CSARGAGGYTF. CDR3 DNA: TGCAGTGCTAGGGGGGCTGGCGGCTACACCTTC.

This sequence joins TRBV5-4 and TRBJ2-5; 10 nucleotides line up with TRBD1. Germline V gives CDR1 SGHNT, CDR2 YYREEE (reference sequence). With V trimmed by 4 bases and J by 4 bases, 4 bases remained unmatched. The CDR3 contains 14 residues. CDR3 in DNA: TGTGCCAGCAGCCCGGGACAGGGGCGAGAGACCCAGTACTTC. It encodes CASSPGQGRETQYF.

The chain couples TRBV5-1 to TRBJ2-7, with 7 bases fitting TRBD1. The CDR3 is made up of 14 amino acids. CDR1 is SGHRS and CDR2 is YFSETQ in the germline V gene. J lost 2 bases, V lost 4 bases, and 6 bases had no gene match. CDR3 residues: CASSAQGSAYEQYF. DNA of the CDR3: TGCGCCAGCAGCGCACAGGGGTCGGCCTACGAGCAGTACTTC.

The rearrangement links TRBV7-9 to TRBJ2-3; the match to TRBD2 covers 8 bases. J was trimmed by 2 bases and V by 5 bases; bases with no gene match: 9. Germline V gene data show CDR1 as SEHNR and CDR2 as FQNEAQ (reference sequence). This CDR3 is 16 amino acids long. CDR3: CASSPAAGGPTDTQYF. In nucleotides, the CDR3 is TGTGCCAGCAGCCCCGCGGCGGGGGGCCCCACAGATACGCAGTATTTT.

This chain connects TRBV28 to TRBJ1-1, with a tentative D call TRBD1 (5 bases). CDR3 length: 14 amino acids. Germline values: CDR1 MDHEN, CDR2 SYDVKM. Trimming took 4 bases from V and 4 from J, leaving 13 bases between them. CDR3 sequence reads: CASSYSGLGTEAFF. Here the CDR3 DNA reads TGTGCCAGCAGTTACTCAGGGTTGGGCACTGAAGCTTTCTTT. The full variable domain, its missing parts supplied by reference TRBV28 and TRBJ1-1, is DVKVTQSSRYLVKRTGEKVFLECVQDMDHENMFWYRQDPGLGLRLIYFSYDVKMKEKGDIPEGYSVSREKKERFSLILESASTNQTSMYLCASSYSGLGTEAFFGQGTRLTVV.

The gene calls are TRBV19 and TRBJ2-3; 8 bases are a match to TRBD2. This CDR3 comprises 14 residues. Trimming at V came to 5 bases and at J to 3 bases, leaving 4 bases not matched to a gene. The germline V gene encodes CDR1 LNHDA and CDR2 SQIVND (reference sequence). CDR3 in amino acids: CASSLRGRTDTQYF. The CDR3 nucleotides are TGTGCCAGTAGTCTCCGCGGGAGGACAGATACGCAGTATTTT.

The genes are TRBV19 and TRBJ2-2, with D maybe TRBD1 (6 bases). The V end lost 1 base, the J end lost 7 bases, and 10 bases lay between the germline ends. The germline gives CDR1 LNHDA, CDR2 SQIVND (reference sequence). The CDR3 consists of 14 residues. In DNA form, the CDR3 reads TGTGCCAGTAGTATAGCCCAGGGGTACGGGGAGCTGTTTTTT. This codes for CASSIAQGYGELFF.

The chain is built from TRBV5-1 and TRBJ2-5; no clear D. Looked up from germline, CDR1 is SGHRS and CDR2 is YFSETQ. The CDR3 totals 13 residues. Trimming removed 4 bases from V and 5 bases from J, with 12 bases in between. CDR3: CASSPTPGETQYF. CDR3 in DNA: TGCGCCAGCAGCCCGACTCCTGGGGAGACCCAGTACTTC.

This clone was observed a handful of times. The chain joins TRBV18 to TRBJ1-6; TRBD1 is a possible D gene (5 bases). In germline, CDR1 is KGHSH, CDR2 LQKENI. The V end was cut by 3 bases, the J end by 4 bases, with 10 bases between. This CDR3 has 15 amino acids. The CDR3 is CASSPSGGYNSPLHF. The CDR3, as DNA: TGTGCCAGCTCACCTTCGGGGGGATATAATTCACCCCTCCACTTT.

At least ten counts were recorded for this clone. The V call is TRBV6-6, the J call TRBJ1-2; D gene ambiguous. CDR3 size: 12 residues. The V gene lost 9 bases and the J gene lost 2 bases, with 10 bases spanning the gap. In germline, CDR1 is MNHNY, CDR2 SVGAGI (reference sequence). The CDR3 sequence: CASNRENYGYTF. The CDR3 bases are TGTGCCAGTAATCGGGAAAACTATGGCTACACCTTC.

The chain has TRBV2 and TRBJ2-2; D uncertain. The ends were cut back, 5 bases at V and 0 bases at J, with 7 bases in the middle. The CDR3 loop spans 14 amino acids. Per germline, CDR1 SNHLY and CDR2 FYNNEI. CDR3 DNA: TGTGCCAGCAGTAAGGAGCCGAACACCGGGGAGCTGTTTTTT. Protein: CASSKEPNTGELFF. The full variable domain, its missing parts supplied by reference TRBV2 and TRBJ2-2, is EPEVTQTPSHQVTQMGQEVILRCVPISNHLYFYWYRQILGQKVEFLVSFYNNEISEKSEIFDDQFSVERPDGSNFTLKIRSTKLEDSAMYFCASSKEPNTGELFFGEGSRLTVL.

The rearrangement links TRBV28 to TRBJ2-5, with 8 bases lining up with TRBD1. The CDR3 sequence is 15 residues long. J gave up 4 bases and V 4 bases, and 8 bases lay outside the gene matches. The V gene's germline CDR1 is MDHEN and CDR2 SYDVKM. The CDR3 bases are TGTGCCAGCAGTTCAAGACAGGGGTGGTCAGAGACCCAGTACTTC. Translating it yields CASSSRQGWSETQYF. Based on the CDR3 plus reference TRBV28 and TRBJ2-5, the full variable domain is DVKVTQSSRYLVKRTGEKVFLECVQDMDHENMFWYRQDPGLGLRLIYFSYDVKMKEKGDIPEGYSVSREKKERFSLILESASTNQTSMYLCASSSRQGWSETQYFGPGTRLLVL.